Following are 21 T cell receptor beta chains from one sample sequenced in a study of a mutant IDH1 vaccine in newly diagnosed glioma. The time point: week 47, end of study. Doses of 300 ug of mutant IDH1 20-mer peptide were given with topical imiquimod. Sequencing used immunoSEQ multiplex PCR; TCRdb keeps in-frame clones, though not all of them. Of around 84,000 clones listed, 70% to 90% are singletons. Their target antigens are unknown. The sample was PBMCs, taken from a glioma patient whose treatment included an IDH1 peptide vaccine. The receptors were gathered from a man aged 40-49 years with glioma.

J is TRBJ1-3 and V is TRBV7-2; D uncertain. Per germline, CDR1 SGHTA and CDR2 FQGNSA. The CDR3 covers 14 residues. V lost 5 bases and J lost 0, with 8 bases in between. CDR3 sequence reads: CASSLGSSGNTIYF. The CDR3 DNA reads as TGTGCCAGCAGCCTAGGGAGCTCTGGAAACACCATATATTTT.

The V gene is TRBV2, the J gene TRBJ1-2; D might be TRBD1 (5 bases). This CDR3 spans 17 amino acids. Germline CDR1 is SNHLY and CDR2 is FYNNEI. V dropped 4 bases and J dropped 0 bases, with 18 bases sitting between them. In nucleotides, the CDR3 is TGTGCCAGCAGTGTGGCGGTTTGGGGGACCTCTAACTATGGCTACACCTTC. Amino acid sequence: CASSVAVWGTSNYGYTF.

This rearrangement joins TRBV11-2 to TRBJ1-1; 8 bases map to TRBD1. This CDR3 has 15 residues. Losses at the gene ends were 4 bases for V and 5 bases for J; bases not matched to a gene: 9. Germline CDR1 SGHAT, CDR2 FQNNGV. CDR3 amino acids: CASSSLRRTGTEAFF. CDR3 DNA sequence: TGTGCCAGCAGCTCGCTTAGACGGACAGGGACTGAAGCTTTCTTT.

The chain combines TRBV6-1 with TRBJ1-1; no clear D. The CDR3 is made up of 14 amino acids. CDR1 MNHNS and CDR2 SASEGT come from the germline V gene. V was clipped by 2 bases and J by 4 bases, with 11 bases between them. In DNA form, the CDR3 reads TGTGCCAGCAGTGAACGGCCCACGAGCACTGAAGCTTTCTTT. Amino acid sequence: CASSERPTSTEAFF.

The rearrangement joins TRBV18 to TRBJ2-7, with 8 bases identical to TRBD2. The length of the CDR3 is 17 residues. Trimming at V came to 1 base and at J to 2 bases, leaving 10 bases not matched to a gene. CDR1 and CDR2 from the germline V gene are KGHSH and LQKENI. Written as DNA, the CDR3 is TGTGCCAGCTCACCACTAGCTAGCGGGTGGCCGGCCTACGAGCAGTACTTC. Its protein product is CASSPLASGWPAYEQYF.

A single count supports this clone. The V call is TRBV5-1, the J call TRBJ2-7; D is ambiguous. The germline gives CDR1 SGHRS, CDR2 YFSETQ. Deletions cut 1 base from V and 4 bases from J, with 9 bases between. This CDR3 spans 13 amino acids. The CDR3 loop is CASSLPRNYEQYF. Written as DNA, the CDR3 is TGCGCCAGCAGCTTGCCCAGGAATTACGAGCAGTACTTC.

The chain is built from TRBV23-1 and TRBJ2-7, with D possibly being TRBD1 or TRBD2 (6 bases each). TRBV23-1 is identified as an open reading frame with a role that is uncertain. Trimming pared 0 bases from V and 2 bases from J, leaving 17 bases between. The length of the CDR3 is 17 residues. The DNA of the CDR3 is TGCGCCAGCAGTCAATCGCGCTTTACAGGGAGGACCTACGAGCAGTACTTC. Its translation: CASSQSRFTGRTYEQYF.

As DNA, the CDR3 is TGTGCCAGCAGCCTAGGGGGGTACTACGAGCAGTACTTC. As protein: CASSLGGYYEQYF. The V call is TRBV9, the J call TRBJ2-7; the D call may be TRBD1 or TRBD2 (6 bases each). With 4 bases removed from V and 3 bases from J, the gap between germline ends came to 11 bases. CDR1 and CDR2 from the germline V gene are SGDLS and YYNGEE. The CDR3 consists of 13 residues.

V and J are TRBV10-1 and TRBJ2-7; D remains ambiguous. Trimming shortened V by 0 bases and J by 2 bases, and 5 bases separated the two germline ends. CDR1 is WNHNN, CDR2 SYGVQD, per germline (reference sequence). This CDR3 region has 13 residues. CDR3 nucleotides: TGCGCCAGCAGTGAGTCCTGGACCTACGAGCAGTACTTC. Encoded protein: CASSESWTYEQYF.

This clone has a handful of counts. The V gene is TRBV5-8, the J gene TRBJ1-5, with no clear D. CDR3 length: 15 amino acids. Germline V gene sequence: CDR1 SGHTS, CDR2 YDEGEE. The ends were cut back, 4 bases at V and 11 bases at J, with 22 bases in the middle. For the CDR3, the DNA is TGTGCCAGCAGCCGTGAAACTTCGGGATTATCAGCCCAGCATTTT. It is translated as CASSRETSGLSAQHF.

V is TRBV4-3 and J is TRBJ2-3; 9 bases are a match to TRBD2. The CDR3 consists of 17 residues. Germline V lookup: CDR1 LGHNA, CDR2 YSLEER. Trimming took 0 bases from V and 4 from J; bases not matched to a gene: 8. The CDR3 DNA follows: TGCGCCAGCAGCCAAGATATCGGTAGCGGGGGTGCAGATACGCAGTATTTT. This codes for CASSQDIGSGGADTQYF.

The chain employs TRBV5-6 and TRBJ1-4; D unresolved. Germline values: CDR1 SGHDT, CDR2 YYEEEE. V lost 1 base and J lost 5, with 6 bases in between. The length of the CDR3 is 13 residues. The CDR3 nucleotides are TGTGCCAGCAGCTTGACGAAGAATGAAAAACTGTTTTTT. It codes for CASSLTKNEKLFF.

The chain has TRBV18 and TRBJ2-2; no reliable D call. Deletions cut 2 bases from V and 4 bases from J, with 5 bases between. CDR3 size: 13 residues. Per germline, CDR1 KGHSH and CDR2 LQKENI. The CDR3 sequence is CASSPKGTGELFF. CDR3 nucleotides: TGTGCCAGCTCACCAAAGGGCACCGGGGAGCTGTTTTTT.

CDR3 DNA: TGCGCCAGCAGCCAACCCGGGGGGGCGTCCTACGAGCAGTACTTC. This encodes CASSQPGGASYEQYF. The rearrangement joins TRBV4-1 to TRBJ2-7; 8 positions match TRBD2. CDR3 size: 15 residues. The V gene end was trimmed by 2 bases and the J gene end by 1 base; junction bases not matched to a gene: 4. CDR1 and CDR2 from the germline V gene are MGHRA and YSYEKL.

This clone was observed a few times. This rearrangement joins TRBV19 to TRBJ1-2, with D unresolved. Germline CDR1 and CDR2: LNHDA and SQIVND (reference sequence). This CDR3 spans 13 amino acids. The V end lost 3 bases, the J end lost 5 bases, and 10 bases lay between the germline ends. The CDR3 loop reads CASSMGTPYGYTF. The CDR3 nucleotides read TGTGCCAGTAGTATGGGAACACCGTATGGCTACACCTTC.

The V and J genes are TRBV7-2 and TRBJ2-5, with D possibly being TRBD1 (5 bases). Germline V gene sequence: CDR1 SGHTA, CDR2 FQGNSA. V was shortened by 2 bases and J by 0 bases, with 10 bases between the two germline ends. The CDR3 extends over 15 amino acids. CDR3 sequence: CASSLQGTYQETQYF. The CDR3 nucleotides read TGTGCCAGCAGCTTACAGGGAACGTACCAAGAGACCCAGTACTTC.

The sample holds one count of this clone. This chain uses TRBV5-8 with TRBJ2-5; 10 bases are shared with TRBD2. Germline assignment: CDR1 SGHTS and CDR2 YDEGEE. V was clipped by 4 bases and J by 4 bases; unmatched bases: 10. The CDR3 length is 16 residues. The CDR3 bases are TGTGCCAGCAGCCCGGGGAGCGGGGGGGCCCGAGAGACCCAGTACTTC. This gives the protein CASSPGSGGARETQYF.

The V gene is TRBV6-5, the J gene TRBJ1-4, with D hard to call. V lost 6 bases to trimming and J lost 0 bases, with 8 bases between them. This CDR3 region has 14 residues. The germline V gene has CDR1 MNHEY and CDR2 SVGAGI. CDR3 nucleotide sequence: TGTGCCAGCAGGGGCGTTGCAACTAATGAAAAACTGTTTTTT. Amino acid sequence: CASRGVATNEKLFF.

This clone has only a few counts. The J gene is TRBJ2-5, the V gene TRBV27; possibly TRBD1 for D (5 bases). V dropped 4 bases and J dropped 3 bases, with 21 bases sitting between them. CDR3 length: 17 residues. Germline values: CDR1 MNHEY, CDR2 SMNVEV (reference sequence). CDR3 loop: CASSYWPPRRAKETQYF. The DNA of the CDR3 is TGTGCCAGCAGTTACTGGCCCCCGCGCAGGGCCAAAGAGACCCAGTACTTC.

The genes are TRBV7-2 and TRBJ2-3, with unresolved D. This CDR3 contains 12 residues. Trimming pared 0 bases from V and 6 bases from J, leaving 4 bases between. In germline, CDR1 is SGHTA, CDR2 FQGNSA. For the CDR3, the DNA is TGTGCCAGCAGCTTAGCTCAGGATACGCAGTATTTT. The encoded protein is CASSLAQDTQYF.

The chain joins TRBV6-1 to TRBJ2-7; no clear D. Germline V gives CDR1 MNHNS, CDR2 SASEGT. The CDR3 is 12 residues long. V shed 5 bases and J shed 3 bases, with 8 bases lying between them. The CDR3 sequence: CASSPYYYEQYF. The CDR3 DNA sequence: TGTGCCAGCAGTCCATATTACTACGAGCAGTACTTC.